Shown below are 26 T cell receptor beta chains from a single sample sequenced in a study of T cell responses to AZD1222 COVID-19 vaccine. The data were produced by immunoSEQ multiplex PCR, yet TCRdb's version contains in-frame clones alone and is incomplete. The data show about 140,000 clones, approximately 90% seen once. The material was peripheral blood, obtained 28 days after the second AZD1222 dose. These receptors originate from an adult who received the AZD1222 COVID-19 vaccine.

This clone was seen once. The chain carries TRBV30 and TRBJ2-6, with 8 bases lining up with TRBD1. Germline-derived CDR1 and CDR2 are GTSNPN and SVGIG (reference sequence). The CDR3 consists of 16 residues. Trimming cost V 5 bases and J 2 bases; bases outside gene matches: 8. CDR3 sequence (DNA): TGTGCCTGGGTCAGGGGGCGCGGTCCTGGGGCCAACGTCCTGACTTTC. Translation gives CAWVRGRGPGANVLTF.

The V call is TRBV30, the J call TRBJ2-1; the match to TRBD2 covers 8 bases. Germline V CDR1 and CDR2: GTSNPN, SVGIG (reference sequence). There are 14 residues in the CDR3. J gave up 4 bases and V 6 bases, and 8 bases lay outside the gene matches. DNA of the CDR3: TGTGCCTGTGACAGCGGGAGCGTATACAATGAGCAGTTCTTC. This encodes CACDSGSVYNEQFF.

The rearrangement uses TRBV25-1 and TRBJ1-6; perhaps TRBD1 as D (5 bases). Per germline, CDR1 MGHDK and CDR2 SYGVNS. This CDR3 has 15 residues. Trimming removed 6 bases at V and 2 bases at J, with 11 bases between. CDR3 residues: CASRRDGPYNSPLHF. CDR3 sequence (DNA): TGTGCCAGCAGGAGGGACGGCCCCTATAATTCACCCCTCCACTTT.

This clone was counted only a few times. The chain joins TRBV11-2 to TRBJ2-5, with D hard to call. V lost 2 bases to trimming and J lost 5 bases, with 3 bases between them. Germline values: CDR1 SGHAT, CDR2 FQNNGV. The CDR3 consists of 11 residues. CDR3 sequence: CASSLSETQYF. In nucleotides, the CDR3 is TGTGCCAGCAGCTTAAGCGAGACCCAGTACTTC.

This clone came up once. The rearrangement links TRBV7-2 to TRBJ2-1; a possible D gene is TRBD2 (6 bases). The germline gives CDR1 SGHTA, CDR2 FQGNSA. This CDR3 comprises 14 residues. V was clipped by 4 bases and J by 8 bases, with 15 bases between them. The CDR3 region is CASSSGWREYEQFF. CDR3 DNA: TGTGCCAGCAGCTCCGGTTGGCGGGAATATGAGCAGTTCTTC.

The CDR3 region is CASSLVGDGTGELFF. The DNA of the CDR3 is TGTGCCAGCAGCTTAGTCGGGGATGGCACCGGGGAGCTGTTTTTT. The chain carries TRBV7-2 and TRBJ2-2; a weak D match, TRBD2 (5 bases). V gave up 1 base and J gave up 4 bases, with 10 bases separating them. CDR3 length: 15 residues. CDR1 SGHTA and CDR2 FQGNSA come from the germline V gene.

This chain uses TRBV3-1 (or the pseudogene TRBV3-2) with TRBJ1-5; D may be TRBD1 (5 bases). The CDR3 sequence is 14 residues long. Trimming stripped 0 bases from V and 7 bases from J, with 10 bases between. Looked up from germline, CDR1 is LGHDT and CDR2 is YNNKEL (reference sequence). The CDR3 here is CASSQDLGEQPQHF. For the CDR3, the DNA is TGTGCCAGCAGCCAAGATCTAGGGGAACAGCCCCAGCATTTT.

The chain combines TRBV20-1 with TRBJ1-6; D remains ambiguous. Germline assignment: CDR1 DFQATT and CDR2 SNEGSKA (reference sequence). CDR3 length: 11 residues. Trimming removed 5 bases at V and 10 bases at J, with 9 bases between. The CDR3, as DNA: TGCAGTGCTCCCAGTGGGTCACCCCTCCACTTT. Translation: CSAPSGSPLHF.

The J gene is TRBJ1-2, the V gene TRBV28; 9 nucleotides align to TRBD1. Germline V gene data show CDR1 as MDHEN and CDR2 as SYDVKM. The CDR3 sequence is 13 residues long. V lost 6 bases, J lost 6 bases, and 5 bases stayed unmatched. CDR3 residues: CASRLQGADGYTF. The CDR3 coding sequence is TGTGCCAGCAGGCTACAGGGGGCGGATGGCTACACCTTC.

V is TRBV28 and J is TRBJ1-2; TRBD1 agrees at 8 bases. Germline V gives CDR1 MDHEN, CDR2 SYDVKM. The V and J ends lost 2 bases and 8 bases, in that order; junction bases with no gene match: 4. The CDR3 is 13 residues long. The CDR3 DNA sequence: TGTGCCAGCAGTTTACAGGGGGCGCGAGGCTACACCTTC. It specifies CASSLQGARGYTF.

V usage is TRBV27 and J usage is TRBJ2-1; a possible D gene is TRBD2 (6 bases). Trimming took off 3 bases at V and 6 bases at J, with 15 bases between the two ends. In germline, CDR1 is MNHEY, CDR2 SMNVEV (reference sequence). The CDR3 runs to 15 residues. Here the CDR3 DNA reads TGTGCCAGCAGTTTCAGTGGGACGGGACTCAATGAGCAGTTCTTC. This translates into CASSFSGTGLNEQFF.

This sequence joins TRBV29-1 and TRBJ1-2, with TRBD1 identical over 9 bases. The germline gives CDR1 SQVTM, CDR2 ANQGSEA. This CDR3 has 11 amino acids. J was trimmed by 8 bases and V by 7 bases; bases with no gene match: 5. CDR3 bases: TGCAGCGGGGGACAGGGTCAGGGCTACACCTTC. Amino acids: CSGGQGQGYTF.

The genes are TRBV9 and TRBJ2-6; D is uncertain. CDR3 length: 16 amino acids. Germline V gene lookup returns CDR1 SGDLS and CDR2 YYNGEE. Trimming cost V 0 bases and J 2 bases, with 9 bases left between them. The chain's CDR3 is CASSVGASPGANVLTF. The CDR3, as DNA: TGTGCCAGCAGCGTAGGGGCGAGTCCTGGGGCCAACGTCCTGACTTTC.

The CDR3 DNA reads as TGTGCCAGCAGCTTTTCTTTTGACACTGAAGCTTTCTTT. It yields the protein CASSFSFDTEAFF. This chain joins TRBV5-5 and TRBJ1-1; D call uncertain. Germline values: CDR1 SGHKS, CDR2 YYEKEE (reference sequence). Trimming took off 2 bases at V and 3 bases at J, with 8 bases between the two ends. This CDR3 has 13 residues.

The chain carries TRBV5-1 and TRBJ2-1; 8 bases line up with TRBD2. The CDR3 is 14 amino acids. The V gene end was trimmed by 4 bases and the J gene end by 10 bases; junction bases not matched to a gene: 10. In germline, CDR1 is SGHRS, CDR2 YFSETQ. The CDR3 DNA reads TGCGCCAGCAGCCGTAGCGGGGATTTAAGGGAGCAGTTCTTC. Protein product: CASSRSGDLREQFF.

V usage is TRBV12-3 or TRBV12-4 and J usage is TRBJ2-1; D unresolved. CDR3 length: 13 amino acids. Trimming stripped 1 base from V and 5 bases from J, with 6 bases between. In DNA, the CDR3 is TGTGCCAGCAGTTTAGGGCAGCACAATGAGCAGTTCTTC. Protein product: CASSLGQHNEQFF.

V and J are TRBV7-3 and TRBJ1-1; D unresolved. The CDR3 length is 13 residues. V dropped 5 bases and J dropped 5 bases, with 12 bases sitting between them. The germline V gene has CDR1 SGHTA and CDR2 FQGTGA. The chain's CDR3 is CASSRWMGTEAFF. The CDR3 DNA sequence: TGTGCCAGCAGCCGGTGGATGGGGACTGAAGCTTTCTTT. Combining the CDR3 with reference TRBV7-3 and TRBJ1-1 gives the whole variable domain GAGVSQTPSNKVTEKGKYVELRCDPISGHTALYWYRQSLGQGPEFLIYFQGTGAADDSGLPNDRFFAVRPEGSVSTLKIQRTERGDSAVYLCASSRWMGTEAFFGQGTRLTVV.

The count of this clone is one. Other DNA sequences in the same sample also yield this CDR3. This chain connects TRBV12-3 or TRBV12-4 to TRBJ1-5, with unresolved D. The V end lost 3 bases, the J end lost 7 bases, and 7 bases lay between the germline ends. This CDR3 is 12 amino acids long. CDR3 sequence: CASSLYGQPQHF. CDR3 nucleotides: TGTGCCAGCAGTTTGTACGGCCAGCCCCAGCATTTT.

This clone is a singleton in its sample. This chain links TRBV3-1 (or the pseudogene TRBV3-2) with TRBJ1-1; D possibly corresponds to TRBD1 (6 bases). The CDR3 contains 13 residues. The V gene's germline CDR1 is LGHDT and CDR2 YNNKEL (reference sequence). The V end was cut by 3 bases, the J end by 5 bases, with 10 bases between. The CDR3 sequence is CASSQGASTEAFF. The CDR3 DNA is TGTGCCAGCAGCCAGGGGGCGAGTACTGAAGCTTTCTTT.

The chain recombines TRBV7-8 with TRBJ2-3; TRBD1 is a possible D gene (7 bases). CDR1 is SGHVS and CDR2 is FQNEAQ in the germline V gene. The CDR3 sequence is 15 residues long. V was cut by 2 bases and J by 2 bases, with 11 bases left in between. The CDR3: CASSLRGRDTDTQYF. CDR3 sequence (DNA): TGTGCCAGCAGCTTAAGGGGGCGGGACACAGATACGCAGTATTTT.

This chain joins TRBV27 and TRBJ1-4; D gene uncertain. This CDR3 comprises 15 residues. V was trimmed by 3 bases and J by 5 bases, leaving 13 bases between them. Germline CDR1 reads MNHEY; CDR2 reads SMNVEV (reference sequence). The CDR3 loop reads CASSFSAAVNEKLFF. In DNA, the CDR3 is TGTGCCAGCAGTTTTTCGGCAGCGGTAAATGAAAAACTGTTTTTT.

This chain links TRBV6-6 with TRBJ2-7, with 9 bases that match TRBD1. The CDR3 is 15 residues long. Germline values: CDR1 MNHNY, CDR2 SVGAGI (reference sequence). After removal of 6 bases from V and 4 bases from J, the junction contained 10 bases not matched to a gene. CDR3 nucleotides: TGTGCCAGCAGCTACAGACAGGGGGGTATGTACGAGCAGTACTTC. Its protein product is CASSYRQGGMYEQYF.

This clone turned up a few times. The chain links TRBV6-5 to TRBJ2-1; the D gene is possibly TRBD2 (5 bases). V was pared by 2 bases and J by 0 bases, with 8 bases between. Germline CDR1 reads MNHEY; CDR2 reads SVGAGI. The length of the CDR3 is 15 residues. CDR3 protein: CASSYQRDSYNEQFF. CDR3 coding DNA: TGTGCCAGCAGTTACCAGAGGGACTCCTACAATGAGCAGTTCTTC.

The CDR3 protein is CASSSYDGYTF. CDR3 bases: TGTGCCAGCAGCTCATATGATGGCTACACCTTC. This sequence joins TRBV5-6 and TRBJ1-2; no firm D call. The germline V gene encodes CDR1 SGHDT and CDR2 YYEEEE. V lost 3 bases and J lost 6, with 6 bases in between. The CDR3 runs to 11 residues.

This clone was recorded once. V usage is TRBV11-2 and J usage is TRBJ2-1; the D gene is possibly TRBD2 (6 bases). The CDR3 sequence is 15 residues long. Germline CDR1 reads SGHAT; CDR2 reads FQNNGV. Trimming removed 8 bases at V and 3 bases at J, with 17 bases between. CDR3 sequence reads: CASQPGLASYNEQFF. The DNA for the CDR3 is TGTGCCAGCCAGCCCGGGCTAGCGAGCTACAATGAGCAGTTCTTC.

The chain joins TRBV27 to TRBJ1-5; D is perhaps TRBD1 (5 bases). The CDR3 contains 15 residues. The V gene's germline CDR1 is MNHEY and CDR2 SMNVEV (reference sequence). Trimming took off 2 bases at V and 2 bases at J, with 10 bases between the two ends. CDR3 in DNA: TGTGCCAGCAGTTTAGGCAGGGCTGGCAATCAGCCCCAGCATTTT. Its protein is CASSLGRAGNQPQHF.